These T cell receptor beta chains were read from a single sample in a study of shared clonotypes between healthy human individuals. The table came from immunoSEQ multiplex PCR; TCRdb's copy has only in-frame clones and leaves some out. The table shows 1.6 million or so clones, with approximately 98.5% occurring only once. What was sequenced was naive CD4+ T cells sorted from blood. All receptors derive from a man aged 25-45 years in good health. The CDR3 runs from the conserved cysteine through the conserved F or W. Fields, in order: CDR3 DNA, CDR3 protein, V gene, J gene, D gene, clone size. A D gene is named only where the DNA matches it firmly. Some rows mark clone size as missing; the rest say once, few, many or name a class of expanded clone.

CDR3nt: TGCGCCAGCAGCTTTACTGGAGACACCGGGGAGCTGTTTTTT
CDR3aa: CASSFTGDTGELFF
v_gene: TRBV5-1
j_gene: TRBJ2-2
d_gene: NA
abundance: NA

CDR3nt: TGTGCCAGCCATAGGGGGACACTTGGTGGAAAACTGTTTTTT
CDR3aa: CASHRGTLGGKLFF
v_gene: TRBV19
j_gene: TRBJ1-4
d_gene: NA
abundance: NA

CDR3nt: TGTGCCAGCAGTTTCCGAAGGGACAGCGGCGAGCAGTACTTC
CDR3aa: CASSFRRDSGEQYF
v_gene: TRBV27
j_gene: TRBJ2-7
d_gene: TRBD1
abundance: NA

CDR3nt: TGTGCCAGCAGCTTATTTGTAAGTGAAGGCACAGTTTGCTATCAGCCCCAGCATTTT
CDR3aa: CASSLFVSEGTVCYQPQHF
v_gene: TRBV11-3
j_gene: TRBJ1-5
d_gene: NA
abundance: NA

CDR3nt: TGTGCCATCAGTGAGGACAGGGTCACTCGTGGTGAGCAGTTCTTC
CDR3aa: CAISEDRVTRGEQFF
v_gene: TRBV10-3
j_gene: TRBJ2-1
d_gene: TRBD1
abundance: NA

CDR3nt: TGTGCCAGCAAAAGTTCTAACGTTCCACTGAAACATGGACTAGCGGGAGGTGAAACCATCGAGCAGTACTTC
CDR3aa: CASKSSNVPLKHGLAGGETIEQYF
v_gene: TRBV21-1
j_gene: TRBJ2-7
d_gene: NA
abundance: NA

CDR3nt: TGTGCCAGCTCACCGACTAGCGCCCTAGGTTGGGATGAGCAGTTCTTC
CDR3aa: CASSPTSALGWDEQFF
v_gene: TRBV18
j_gene: TRBJ2-1
d_gene: TRBD2
abundance: NA

CDR3nt: TGTGCCAGCACCTTTCCCCCCCTATTCGAAAAACTGTTTTTT
CDR3aa: CASTFPPLFEKLFF
v_gene: TRBV6-6
j_gene: TRBJ1-4
d_gene: NA
abundance: NA

CDR3nt: TGTGCCAGCAGAACAGGGGGCTCCTACGAGCAGTACTTC
CDR3aa: CASRTGGSYEQYF
v_gene: TRBV7-9
j_gene: TRBJ2-7
d_gene: TRBD1
abundance: NA

CDR3nt: TGTGCCAGCAGCCCGGTAGTTGGGGAGCAGTTCTTC
CDR3aa: CASSPVVGEQFF
v_gene: TRBV7-2
j_gene: TRBJ2-1
d_gene: NA
abundance: NA

CDR3nt: TGTGCCAGCAGCTTGGAGGGGGTTGGCTACACCTTC
CDR3aa: CASSLEGVGYTF
v_gene: TRBV5-4
j_gene: TRBJ1-2
d_gene: NA
abundance: NA

CDR3nt: TGTGCCAGCAGTCGAGGGGACAGCTCCTACAATGAGCAGTTCTTC
CDR3aa: CASSRGDSSYNEQFF
v_gene: TRBV28
j_gene: TRBJ2-1
d_gene: TRBD1
abundance: NA

CDR3nt: TGCGCCAGCAGCTTGGATTCTAGCGGCGGCTACGAGCAGTACTTC
CDR3aa: CASSLDSSGGYEQYF
v_gene: TRBV5-1
j_gene: TRBJ2-7
d_gene: TRBD2
abundance: NA

CDR3nt: TGTGCCAGCAGCCAAGATCAGGTTCAGCCCCAGCATTTT
CDR3aa: CASSQDQVQPQHF
v_gene: TRBV14
j_gene: TRBJ1-5
d_gene: NA
abundance: NA

CDR3nt: TGTGCCAGCAGCTTGGGGCCAGATACGCAGTATTTT
CDR3aa: CASSLGPDTQYF
v_gene: TRBV7-6
j_gene: TRBJ2-3
d_gene: NA
abundance: NA

CDR3nt: TGCGCCATCGCGCGGACCGGGGAGCTGTTTTTT
CDR3aa: CAIARTGELFF
v_gene: TRBV10-2
j_gene: TRBJ2-2
d_gene: NA
abundance: NA

CDR3nt: TGTGCCAGTAAGGGGTCTACGGTAATCAATCAGCCCCAGCATTTT
CDR3aa: CASKGSTVINQPQHF
v_gene: TRBV19
j_gene: TRBJ1-5
d_gene: NA
abundance: NA

CDR3nt: TGTGCCAGCAGCTCTGGCGGGTCCTACAATGAGCAGTTCTTC
CDR3aa: CASSSGGSYNEQFF
v_gene: TRBV7-9
j_gene: TRBJ2-1
d_gene: NA
abundance: NA

CDR3nt: TGTGCCAGCCGCAGGGGGGTTATACCAGGGAGAGGCTACACCTTC
CDR3aa: CASRRGVIPGRGYTF
v_gene: TRBV28
j_gene: TRBJ1-2
d_gene: TRBD1
abundance: once

CDR3nt: TGTGCCAGCAGCCCACTAGCCGGGGGGGGCAATGAGCAGTTCTTC
CDR3aa: CASSPLAGGGNEQFF
v_gene: TRBV7-2
j_gene: TRBJ2-1
d_gene: TRBD2
abundance: NA

CDR3nt: TGTGCCAGCAGCCCACAGGGGCAGGGGACTGAAGCTTTCTTT
CDR3aa: CASSPQGQGTEAFF
v_gene: TRBV6-5
j_gene: TRBJ1-1
d_gene: TRBD1
abundance: NA

CDR3nt: TGCGCCAGCAGTTCGACAGGGAGCACTGAAGCTTTCTTT
CDR3aa: CASSSTGSTEAFF
v_gene: TRBV5-1
j_gene: TRBJ1-1
d_gene: TRBD1
abundance: NA

CDR3nt: TGTGCCAGTTCGGGGGGGTTAGCGGCCCCTCGGGAGCAGTACTTC
CDR3aa: CASSGGLAAPREQYF
v_gene: TRBV6-5
j_gene: TRBJ2-7
d_gene: TRBD2
abundance: NA

CDR3nt: TGTGCCAGCAGCGCCGGGACAGGCGCCGAAAAACTGTTTTTT
CDR3aa: CASSAGTGAEKLFF
v_gene: TRBV9
j_gene: TRBJ1-4
d_gene: TRBD1
abundance: NA

CDR3nt: TGTGCCAGCAGCTTAGTGGGGACTAGCAGTGGGGAGCTGTTTTTT
CDR3aa: CASSLVGTSSGELFF
v_gene: TRBV7-9
j_gene: TRBJ2-2
d_gene: TRBD2
abundance: once

CDR3nt: TGTGCCAGCAGCGAACGATTCCGGGACAGCAAATCTTACAATGAGCAGTTCTTC
CDR3aa: CASSERFRDSKSYNEQFF
v_gene: TRBV7-9
j_gene: TRBJ2-1
d_gene: TRBD1
abundance: once

CDR3nt: TGTGCCAGCAGCCTACCGTTGGGGGCGCGGACCGGGGAGCTGTTTTTT
CDR3aa: CASSLPLGARTGELFF
v_gene: TRBV28
j_gene: TRBJ2-2
d_gene: NA
abundance: NA

CDR3nt: TGTGCCAGCAGCTTACCCGGCGGGCATACCTACGAGCAGTACTTC
CDR3aa: CASSLPGGHTYEQYF
v_gene: TRBV7-2
j_gene: TRBJ2-7
d_gene: NA
abundance: NA

CDR3nt: TGTGCCAGCAGCTCCTCGTGGGACTATGGCTACACCTTC
CDR3aa: CASSSSWDYGYTF
v_gene: TRBV28
j_gene: TRBJ1-2
d_gene: NA
abundance: once

CDR3nt: TGCAGCGTTGTGGTAGTTACGCAGTATTTT
CDR3aa: CSVVVVTQYF
v_gene: TRBV29-1
j_gene: TRBJ2-3
d_gene: NA
abundance: NA

CDR3nt: TGTGCCAGTAGTATAGGGACAGGGGTGTCCTACGAGCAGTACTTC
CDR3aa: CASSIGTGVSYEQYF
v_gene: TRBV19
j_gene: TRBJ2-7
d_gene: TRBD1
abundance: NA

CDR3nt: TGTGCCAGCAGTTCCCTCGGGACAGGGGGTAGGGAGACCCAGTACTTC
CDR3aa: CASSSLGTGGRETQYF
v_gene: TRBV6-5
j_gene: TRBJ2-5
d_gene: TRBD1
abundance: NA

CDR3nt: TGTGCCAGCTCACCAACACATCAAGAGACCCAGTACTTC
CDR3aa: CASSPTHQETQYF
v_gene: TRBV18
j_gene: TRBJ2-5
d_gene: NA
abundance: once

CDR3nt: TGTGCCAGCAGCTTAGAGTGGAGGGAACATGGCTACACCTTC
CDR3aa: CASSLEWREHGYTF
v_gene: TRBV7-9
j_gene: TRBJ1-2
d_gene: NA
abundance: NA

CDR3nt: TGTGCCAGCACTGGACAGGGGTTTGGAAACACCATATATTTT
CDR3aa: CASTGQGFGNTIYF
v_gene: TRBV28
j_gene: TRBJ1-3
d_gene: TRBD1
abundance: NA

CDR3nt: TGTGCCAGCAGCCCATCTCTCTATGGCTACACCTTC
CDR3aa: CASSPSLYGYTF
v_gene: TRBV2
j_gene: TRBJ1-2
d_gene: NA
abundance: NA

CDR3nt: TGTGCCAGCAGGACCGGGACAGAGGAAAAACTGTTTTTT
CDR3aa: CASRTGTEEKLFF
v_gene: TRBV6-5
j_gene: TRBJ1-4
d_gene: TRBD1
abundance: NA

CDR3nt: TGTGCCAGCAGTGAGAGGGGAAGCCATGAAAAACTGTTTTTT
CDR3aa: CASSERGSHEKLFF
v_gene: TRBV2
j_gene: TRBJ1-4
d_gene: NA
abundance: NA

CDR3nt: TGCGCCAGCAGCGCGGGACTAGCGGGAAACAATGAGCAGTTCTTC
CDR3aa: CASSAGLAGNNEQFF
v_gene: TRBV5-1
j_gene: TRBJ2-1
d_gene: TRBD2
abundance: NA

CDR3nt: TGCGCCAGCAGTCAATCGACGGCAACTAATGAAAAACTGTTTTTT
CDR3aa: CASSQSTATNEKLFF
v_gene: TRBV23-1
j_gene: TRBJ1-4
d_gene: NA
abundance: NA

CDR3nt: TGTGCCAGCAGCGCCCCCGGGACAGATAAACTCTATGGCTACACCTTC
CDR3aa: CASSAPGTDKLYGYTF
v_gene: TRBV5-4
j_gene: TRBJ1-2
d_gene: TRBD1
abundance: NA

CDR3nt: TGTGCCAGCAGCCATGAGGGGGGCGCAACTAATGAAAAACTGTTTTTT
CDR3aa: CASSHEGGATNEKLFF
v_gene: TRBV5-6
j_gene: TRBJ1-4
d_gene: NA
abundance: NA

CDR3nt: TGTGCCAGCAAGCAGTGTCTGGGACAGCCTAAGGAGACCCAGTACTTC
CDR3aa: CASKQCLGQPKETQYF
v_gene: TRBV21-1
j_gene: TRBJ2-5
d_gene: NA
abundance: NA

CDR3nt: TGTGCCAGCAGCTTTCAACCGGGACTAGCGGGAGACGAGACCCAGTACTTC
CDR3aa: CASSFQPGLAGDETQYF
v_gene: TRBV5-4
j_gene: TRBJ2-5
d_gene: TRBD2
abundance: NA